The 28 T cell receptor beta chains below all came from one sample that was sequenced in a study of response to subunit inactivated influenza vaccine. TCRdb reprocessed the RT-PCR reads with MiXCR, giving one entry per CDR3 protein. The sample gives about 800,000 distinct CDR3 sequences, 21% of which show up once; roughly 10% is in the top ten. This specimen consisted of PBMCs from blood, obtained 5 to 6 days after vaccination. The receptor set was obtained from a man aged 50-60 years who received an inactivated influenza vaccine.

The V call is TRBV20-1, the J call TRBJ2-3, with D tentatively TRBD2 (6 bases). V shed 3 bases and J shed 2 bases, with 12 bases lying between them. The CDR3 loop spans 14 amino acids. CDR1 and CDR2 (germline): DFQATT, SNEGSKA (reference sequence). The CDR3 is CSASGGGATDTQYF. In DNA, the CDR3 is TGCAGTGCTAGCGGGGGTGGGGCCACAGATACGCAGTATTTT.

This clonotype was seen at least ten times. The chain links TRBV7-9 to TRBJ1-2, with D uncertain. The CDR3 is 13 residues long. Germline values: CDR1 SEHNR, CDR2 FQNEAQ (reference sequence). Deletions cut 5 bases from V and 2 bases from J, with 9 bases between. CDR3 loop: CASSQDTNYGYTF. CDR3 sequence (DNA): TGTGCCAGCAGCCAAGACACCAACTATGGCTACACCTTC.

This clonotype came up a few times. The chain uses TRBV20-1 and TRBJ2-7, with TRBD2 matching over 7 bases. This CDR3 has 15 amino acids. V shed 4 bases and J 2 bases; nucleotides not matched to a gene: 11. Germline-derived CDR1 and CDR2 are DFQATT and SNEGSKA (reference sequence). The CDR3 is CSATDSGLSPYEQYF. The CDR3 DNA reads as TGCAGTGCTACCGATAGCGGGCTTTCCCCCTACGAGCAGTACTTC.

V gene TRBV9 combines with J gene TRBJ2-7; 7 bases are shared with TRBD1. Trimming cost V 1 base and J 6 bases; bases outside gene matches: 7. Germline assignment: CDR1 SGDLS and CDR2 YYNGEE. This CDR3 is 14 amino acids long. CDR3 region: CASSVMTGLSEQYF. CDR3 sequence (DNA): TGTGCCAGCAGCGTAATGACAGGGTTGAGCGAGCAGTACTTC.

The rearrangement links TRBV28 to TRBJ2-1; possibly TRBD1 for D (5 bases). This CDR3 contains 11 residues. Looked up from germline, CDR1 is MDHEN and CDR2 is SYDVKM. The germline V and J ends were trimmed by 3 bases and 16 bases, with 13 bases remaining between them. The CDR3, as DNA: TGTGCCAGCAGTTTGTCGGACAAGGACTTCTTC. Translating gives CASSLSDKDFF. The full variable domain, completed using reference TRBV28 and TRBJ2-1, is DVKVTQSSRYLVKRTGEKVFLECVQDMDHENMFWYRQDPGLGLRLIYFSYDVKMKEKGDIPEGYSVSREKKERFSLILESASTNQTSMYLCASSLSDKDFFGPGTRLTVL.

This clonotype has more than one count but fewer than ten. This sequence joins TRBV4-3 and TRBJ1-6, with unresolved D. Germline V gives CDR1 LGHNA, CDR2 YSLEER. V was trimmed by 3 bases and J by 8 bases, leaving 11 bases between them. This CDR3 has 14 amino acids. The CDR3 is CASSHSGLDSPLHF. CDR3 bases: TGCGCCAGCAGCCACAGCGGTCTGGATTCACCCCTCCACTTT.

This clonotype was seen a handful of times. CDR3 coding DNA: TGTGCCAGCAGCTTATCTGGCGGGAGGGCCCTCTCCTACGAGCAGTACTTC. Translation: CASSLSGGRALSYEQYF. The gene calls are TRBV7-2 and TRBJ2-7, with TRBD2 identical over 9 bases. J was trimmed by 0 bases and V by 2 bases; bases with no gene match: 8. The CDR3 consists of 17 residues. Germline lookup yields CDR1 SGHTA and CDR2 FQGNSA.

This clonotype was recorded a few times. The chain is built from TRBV3-1 and TRBJ2-5; D is unclear. The CDR3 spans 14 residues. Germline V gene data show CDR1 as LGHDT and CDR2 as YNNKEL (reference sequence). V was clipped by 0 bases and J by 0 bases, with 5 bases between them. The CDR3 region is CASSQEVYQETQYF. In nucleotides, the CDR3 is TGTGCCAGCAGCCAAGAGGTCTACCAAGAGACCCAGTACTTC.

In its sample, this clonotype was seen many times. The rearrangement uses TRBV10-3 and TRBJ2-7; the match to TRBD1 covers 10 bases. The CDR3 has 13 residues. V lost 9 bases and J lost 2; bases outside the gene matches: 4. Germline lookup yields CDR1 ENHRY and CDR2 SYGVKD. CDR3 in amino acids: CAISGTGAYEQYF. As DNA, the CDR3 is TGTGCCATATCCGGGACAGGGGCCTACGAGCAGTACTTC.

This chain connects TRBV7-6 to TRBJ2-1; 8 nucleotides agree with TRBD1. The germline CDR1 and CDR2 sequences are SGHVS and FNYEAQ. The CDR3 is made up of 17 amino acids. J gave up 9 bases and V 1 base, and 14 bases lay outside the gene matches. CDR3 residues: CASSLEASQGASGEQFF. In DNA form, the CDR3 reads TGTGCCAGCAGCTTAGAGGCCTCCCAGGGGGCGTCTGGTGAGCAGTTCTTC.

This clonotype was observed a handful of times. The chain recombines TRBV20-1 with TRBJ1-4; a weak D match, TRBD1 (5 bases). CDR1 is DFQATT, CDR2 SNEGSKA, per germline (reference sequence). The CDR3 contains 14 residues. The V gene lost 3 bases and the J gene lost 2 bases, with 10 bases spanning the gap. The CDR3 loop is CSASPGFTNEKLFF. CDR3 DNA: TGCAGTGCTAGTCCAGGGTTTACTAATGAAAAACTGTTTTTT.

This clonotype was detected many times. The J gene is TRBJ2-1, the V gene TRBV5-1, with TRBD1 identical over 9 bases. V shed 4 bases and J 3 bases; nucleotides not matched to a gene: 5. The CDR3 consists of 15 residues. CDR1 SGHRS and CDR2 YFSETQ come from the germline V gene. CDR3 residues: CASSGGTGSYNEQFF. CDR3 bases: TGCGCCAGCAGCGGCGGGACAGGGAGCTACAATGAGCAGTTCTTC.

There are a few counts of this clonotype. The chain recombines TRBV12-3 or TRBV12-4 with TRBJ2-5; TRBD1 matches 11 bases. V lost 2 bases, J lost 4 bases, and 6 bases stayed unmatched. There are 16 residues in the CDR3. CDR3 nucleotide sequence: TGTGCCAGCAGTTTACTTAAAGGGACAGGGGGAGAGACCCAGTACTTC. Protein product: CASSLLKGTGGETQYF.

This clonotype was seen more than once but under ten times. The chain joins TRBV7-9 to TRBJ1-6; weak D call: TRBD1 (5 bases). Germline V CDR1 and CDR2: SEHNR, FQNEAQ (reference sequence). The germline V and J ends were trimmed by 2 bases and 9 bases, with 14 bases remaining between them. The CDR3 contains 15 residues. As DNA, the CDR3 is TGTGCCAGCAGCTTACAGGGCCAGGAAGTTTCACCCCTCCACTTT. Protein: CASSLQGQEVSPLHF. The full variable domain, completed using reference TRBV7-9 and TRBJ1-6, is DTGVSQNPRHKITKRGQNVTFRCDPISEHNRLYWYRQTLGQGPEFLTYFQNEAQLEKSRLLSDRFSAERPKGSFSTLEIQRTEQGDSAMYLCASSLQGQEVSPLHFGNGTRLTVT.

This clonotype has a count of ten or more. This chain connects TRBV7-6 to TRBJ1-1, with unresolved D. Per germline, CDR1 SGHVS and CDR2 FNYEAQ. This CDR3 contains 13 residues. Trimming shortened V by 1 base and J by 1 base, and 4 bases separated the two germline ends. Here the CDR3 reads CASSLEQNTEAFF. The DNA of the CDR3 is TGTGCCAGCAGCTTAGAGCAGAACACTGAAGCTTTCTTT.

This clonotype was seen more than once but under ten times. The V call is TRBV5-1, the J call TRBJ2-3, with D possibly matching TRBD1 (6 bases). This CDR3 is 16 amino acids long. Germline values: CDR1 SGHRS, CDR2 YFSETQ. V gave up 4 bases and J gave up 5 bases, with 20 bases separating them. CDR3 loop: CASSRSQGSIGDTQYF. The CDR3 DNA reads TGCGCCAGCAGCCGATCTCAGGGGTCCATAGGAGATACGCAGTATTTT.

This clonotype appeared a few times. The chain links TRBV5-1 to TRBJ2-6, with D perhaps TRBD2 (6 bases). This CDR3 contains 16 residues. Germline CDR1 and CDR2: SGHRS and YFSETQ. Trimming pared 0 bases from V and 4 bases from J, leaving 11 bases between. The CDR3 sequence: CASSLDGGMGANVLTF. The CDR3 DNA reads as TGCGCCAGCAGCTTGGATGGGGGGATGGGGGCCAACGTCCTGACTTTC.

This clonotype has just a few counts. The chain employs TRBV11-2 and TRBJ1-1, with unresolved D. The germline V and J ends were trimmed by 4 bases and 4 bases, with 13 bases remaining between them. In germline, CDR1 is SGHAT, CDR2 FQNNGV. There are 14 residues in the CDR3. The CDR3 nucleotides read TGTGCCAGCAGCTCGCAGCCATCCGGCACTGAAGCTTTCTTT. This encodes CASSSQPSGTEAFF.

CDR3 residues: CSVTGTEATNEKLFF. The CDR3 DNA sequence: TGCAGCGTTACCGGGACGGAAGCAACTAATGAAAAACTGTTTTTT. The V and J genes are TRBV29-1 and TRBJ1-4; TRBD1 might be the D (5 bases). With 5 bases removed from V and 0 bases from J, the gap between germline ends came to 13 bases. CDR1 and CDR2 (germline): SQVTM, ANQGSEA. CDR3 length: 15 amino acids.

V and J are TRBV6-2 or TRBV6-3 and TRBJ1-2; a weak D match, TRBD1 (6 bases). Germline V gives CDR1 MNHEY, CDR2 SVGEGT. V was shortened by 6 bases and J by 3 bases, with 11 bases between the two germline ends. The CDR3 is 13 amino acids. CDR3 sequence reads: CASRPGAYYGYTF. CDR3 sequence (DNA): TGTGCCAGCAGGCCGGGGGCGTACTATGGCTACACCTTC.

This clonotype has a handful of counts. This is likely a read error, given that the CDR3 carries no conserved phenylalanine or tryptophan at its end. The genes are TRBV4-2 and TRBJ2-1; 10 bases map to TRBD2. CDR1 LGHNA and CDR2 YNFKEQ come from the germline V gene. CDR3 length equals 17 residues. V was pared by 3 bases and J by 4 bases, with 9 bases of the junction left unmatched. The CDR3 DNA reads TGTGCCAGCAGCCATGGTAGCGGGGGGCCTGGATACAATGAGCAGTTCCTC. This encodes CASSHGSGGPGYNEQFL.

The chain couples TRBV7-9 to TRBJ1-1; 10 bases are shared with TRBD1. Per germline, CDR1 SEHNR and CDR2 FQNEAQ (reference sequence). The CDR3 covers 14 residues. The V and J ends lost 6 bases and 5 bases, in that order; junction bases with no gene match: 6. The CDR3 region has the DNA TGTGCCAGCAGTGGACAGGGGGTAGGGACTGAAGCTTTCTTT. Protein sequence: CASSGQGVGTEAFF.

This clonotype was observed a few times. This chain connects TRBV6-2 or TRBV6-3 to TRBJ2-1; unclear D gene. The CDR3 covers 16 residues. Trimming removed 2 bases from V and 6 bases from J, with 17 bases in between. Germline-derived CDR1 and CDR2 are MNHEY and SVGEGT. The CDR3 region has the DNA TGTGCCAGCAGTTACCTCTCTCGGTATAAGGGCAATGAGCAGTTCTTC. Amino acid sequence: CASSYLSRYKGNEQFF.

This clonotype was counted only a few times. V and J are TRBV5-6 and TRBJ2-2; weak D call: TRBD2 (6 bases). Trimming cost V 4 bases and J 6 bases, with 22 bases left between them. Per germline, CDR1 SGHDT and CDR2 YYEEEE. This CDR3 contains 17 residues. CDR3 DNA sequence: TGTGCCAGCAGCCCCGCATGGCGGACTATGAGGCCCGGGGAGCTGTTTTTT. Its translation: CASSPAWRTMRPGELFF.

The V call is TRBV11-2, the J call TRBJ1-2; TRBD1 aligns across 10 bases. Trimming took 4 bases from V and 8 from J; bases not matched to a gene: 19. This CDR3 has 18 residues. Germline V lookup: CDR1 SGHAT, CDR2 FQNNGV. The chain's CDR3 is CASSSSYYRDRGGKGYTF. The CDR3, as DNA: TGTGCCAGCAGCTCGAGCTATTACCGGGACAGGGGAGGGAAAGGCTACACCTTC.

The rearrangement joins TRBV20-1 to TRBJ1-2, with D tentatively TRBD1 (5 bases). The V gene lost 3 bases and the J gene lost 7 bases, with 18 bases spanning the gap. Germline V gene lookup returns CDR1 DFQATT and CDR2 SNEGSKA (reference sequence). The CDR3 loop spans 14 amino acids. DNA for the CDR3: TGCAGTGCTAGCGTACCAGGGAAGTCGAGTGGCTACACCTTC. Amino acid sequence: CSASVPGKSSGYTF.

This clonotype was picked up a small number of times. V gene TRBV10-3 combines with J gene TRBJ2-7; 10 bases are a match to TRBD1. The trim removed 10 bases at V and 5 bases at J, leaving 5 bases unmatched. Germline V lookup: CDR1 ENHRY, CDR2 SYGVKD. The CDR3 is 12 amino acids. For the CDR3, the DNA is TGTGCCACAGTTGGACAGGGGGACGAGCAGTACTTC. Amino acid sequence: CATVGQGDEQYF.

The sample holds a few counts of this clonotype. The V call is TRBV3-1, the J call TRBJ2-4; D is undetermined. V was clipped by 0 bases and J by 13 bases, with 16 bases between them. Per germline, CDR1 LGHDT and CDR2 YNNKEL (reference sequence). The CDR3 has 14 amino acids. The CDR3 spells CASSQDRLQAIQYF. CDR3 nucleotides: TGTGCCAGCAGCCAAGATCGCTTGCAGGCGATCCAGTACTTC.